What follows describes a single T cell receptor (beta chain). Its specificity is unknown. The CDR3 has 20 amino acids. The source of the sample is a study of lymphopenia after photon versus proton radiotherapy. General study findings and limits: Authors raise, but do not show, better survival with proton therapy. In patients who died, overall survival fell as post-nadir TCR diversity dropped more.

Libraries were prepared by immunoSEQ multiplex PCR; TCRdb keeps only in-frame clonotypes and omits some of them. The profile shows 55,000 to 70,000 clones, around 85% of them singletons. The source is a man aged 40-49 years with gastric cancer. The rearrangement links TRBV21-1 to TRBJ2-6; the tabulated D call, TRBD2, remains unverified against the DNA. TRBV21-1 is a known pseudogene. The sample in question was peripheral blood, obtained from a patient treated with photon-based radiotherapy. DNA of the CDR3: TGTGCCAGCAGCGCACCTCCTAAGCGGGGGCCGATCTCTGGGGCCAACGTCCTGACTTTC. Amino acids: CASSAPPKRGPISGANVLTF.